One T cell receptor (beta chain) is described in this entry. This entry is derived from a study of shared T cell receptors in the human thymus. TCRdb's table, derived via immunoSEQ multiplex PCR, lists solely in-frame clones and lacks some. Seen here are under 450,000 clones, around 93% observed once, and the top ten hold approximately 0.02%. The source material was thymocytes. The TCR comes from a human donor.

The CDR3: CASSQYWDRGSPLHF. CDR3 nucleotides: TGTGCCAGCAGCCAATATTGGGACAGGGGTTCACCCCTCCACTTT. The chain is built from TRBV4-2 and TRBJ1-6, with 10 bases matching TRBD1. The junction had 4 bases not matched to a gene; V was cut back by 2 bases and J by 9 bases. This CDR3 is 15 amino acids long. Germline-derived CDR1 and CDR2 are LGHNA and YNFKEQ.